The 25 T cell receptor beta chains given below trace back to one sample, sequenced in a study of CD8+ T cells in alopecia areata. Treatment defined: oral pan-JAK inhibitor, 5-10 mg twice daily. In each case, RNA was isolated and then reverse transcribed into cDNA as the sequencing template. Produced via immunoSEQ multiplex PCR; TCRdb's table is partial and in-frame only. The profile covers about 210,000 clones, with 43% appearing a single time and over 2.5% taken by the ten largest. The specimen comprised CD4+ T cells sorted from blood, sampled around week 37, from a patient treated with tofacitinib. Receptor source: a human donor with alopecia areata.

The gene calls are TRBV30 and TRBJ1-4; 7 bases are a match to TRBD1. The CDR3 extends over 15 amino acids. Germline V gene sequence: CDR1 GTSNPN, CDR2 SVGIG (reference sequence). Germline trimming cut 6 bases from V and 2 bases from J; bases unmatched to any gene: 9. CDR3 residues: CACKTGRRTNEKLFF. The CDR3 DNA follows: TGTGCCTGCAAGACAGGGAGGCGGACTAATGAAAAACTGTTTTTT.

The chain links TRBV10-3 to TRBJ2-4; maybe TRBD2 (5 bases). V gave up 4 bases and J gave up 7 bases, with 11 bases separating them. This CDR3 is built from 13 residues. Germline V lookup: CDR1 ENHRY, CDR2 SYGVKD. CDR3 in DNA: TGTGCCATCAGTGCCGCGGGTTTGAACATTCAGTACTTC. Protein product: CAISAAGLNIQYF.

This clone was counted a few times. The chain links TRBV5-6 to TRBJ1-5; tentative D call: TRBD1 (5 bases). This CDR3 is built from 14 residues. The V gene's germline CDR1 is SGHDT and CDR2 YYEEEE. V lost 1 base and J 3 bases, leaving 8 bases between the germline ends. CDR3 residues: CASSLRGPNQPQHF. CDR3 sequence (DNA): TGTGCCAGCAGCTTGAGGGGTCCCAATCAGCCCCAGCATTTT.

The CDR3 spells CSARRTEEQYF. DNA of the CDR3: TGCAGTGCTAGGAGGACAGAGGAGCAGTACTTC. The V gene is TRBV20-1, the J gene TRBJ2-7; D perhaps matches TRBD1 (6 bases). This CDR3 comprises 11 residues. Germline V CDR1 and CDR2: DFQATT, SNEGSKA (reference sequence). The germline V and J ends were trimmed by 3 bases and 7 bases, with 10 bases remaining between them.

The rearrangement joins TRBV6-1 to TRBJ1-3; D is ambiguous. Germline V CDR1 and CDR2: MNHNS, SASEGT. CDR3 size: 15 residues. Trimming removed 8 bases from V and 3 bases from J, with 17 bases in between. CDR3 amino acids: CASGPGPRDGNTIYF. The CDR3 region has the DNA TGTGCCAGCGGCCCCGGGCCCCGTGATGGAAACACCATATATTTT.

This clone was found a few times. The gene calls are TRBV29-1 and TRBJ1-2, with D unclear. Per the germline V gene, CDR1 is SQVTM and CDR2 is ANQGSEA. CDR3 length: 12 amino acids. V lost 5 bases and J 8 bases, leaving 15 bases between the germline ends. CDR3 coding DNA: TGCAGCGTTTACCAGGTCCCTGGGGGCTACACCTTC. Translation: CSVYQVPGGYTF.

This clone was detected a few times. The chain links TRBV11-2 to TRBJ1-1; unclear D gene. Trimming stripped 8 bases from V and 0 bases from J, with 10 bases between. Germline V gene sequence: CDR1 SGHAT, CDR2 FQNNGV. The CDR3 totals 13 residues. CDR3 sequence (DNA): TGTGCCAGCCGCGGCCCCATGAACACTGAAGCTTTCTTT. Translated: CASRGPMNTEAFF.

This chain joins TRBV28 and TRBJ2-1, with D unresolved. V dropped 4 bases and J dropped 15 bases, with 16 bases sitting between them. The CDR3 has 12 amino acids. The germline V gene has CDR1 MDHEN and CDR2 SYDVKM. CDR3 in amino acids: CASSSPPELWFF. DNA for the CDR3: TGTGCCAGCAGTTCCCCCCCTGAGCTTTGGTTCTTC.

This clone was seen once. The rearrangement links TRBV30 to TRBJ2-7; 7 bases are shared with TRBD1. V was pared by 2 bases and J by 5 bases, with 6 bases of the junction left unmatched. The CDR3 covers 13 residues. Germline loops: CDR1 GTSNPN, CDR2 SVGIG (reference sequence). CDR3 sequence (DNA): TGTGCCTGGAGTTTAGAGGGGGCCAACGAGCAGTACTTC. It codes for CAWSLEGANEQYF. The full variable domain, rest sourced from reference TRBV30 and TRBJ2-7, is SQTIHQWPATLVQPVGSPLSLECTVEGTSNPNLYWYRQAAGRGLQLLFYSVGIGQISSEVPQNLSASRPQDRQFILSSKKLLLSDSGFYLCAWSLEGANEQYFGPGTRLTVT.

This CDR3 is CASSPRDTNQETQYF. The CDR3 DNA sequence: TGTGCCAGTAGTCCCCGGGACACAAACCAAGAGACCCAGTACTTC. V is TRBV19 and J is TRBJ2-5, with TRBD1 as a possible D gene (6 bases). Germline lookup yields CDR1 LNHDA and CDR2 SQIVND (reference sequence). The CDR3 runs 15 residues. V dropped 5 bases and J dropped 0 bases, with 13 bases sitting between them.

The V and J genes are TRBV29-1 and TRBJ1-2, with a tentative D call TRBD1 (6 bases). The germline V gene encodes CDR1 SQVTM and CDR2 ANQGSEA. V was cut by 2 bases and J by 5 bases, with 12 bases left in between. The CDR3 runs to 13 residues. CDR3 amino acids: CSVEPQGTYGYTF. The CDR3, as DNA: TGCAGCGTTGAACCACAGGGCACATATGGCTACACCTTC.

In this sample, this clone turned up a few times. The rearrangement joins TRBV6-1 to TRBJ2-7; D is undetermined. CDR1 MNHNS and CDR2 SASEGT come from the germline V gene. The V end lost 7 bases, the J end lost 1 base, and 14 bases lay between the germline ends. The CDR3 spans 14 residues. CDR3: CASTRAESSYEQYF. CDR3 coding DNA: TGTGCCAGCACTCGGGCAGAGAGTTCCTACGAGCAGTACTTC.

This chain links TRBV2 with TRBJ1-1; 9 bases map to TRBD1. There are 13 residues in the CDR3. Germline lookup yields CDR1 SNHLY and CDR2 FYNNEI. Trimming removed 4 bases from V and 4 bases from J; junction bases left unmatched: 1. CDR3 in DNA: TGTGCCAGCAGTGCGGACAGGGGCACTGAAGCTTTCTTT. It is translated as CASSADRGTEAFF.

This chain uses TRBV30 with TRBJ1-4; D is possibly TRBD1 (6 bases). Trimming took 0 bases from V and 4 from J, leaving 12 bases between them. Germline lookup yields CDR1 GTSNPN and CDR2 SVGIG (reference sequence). This CDR3 region has 15 residues. CDR3 DNA sequence: TGTGCCTGGAGTGTACGCGGGGGCAATAATGAAAAACTGTTTTTT. It is translated as CAWSVRGGNNEKLFF. Supplemented by reference TRBV30 and TRBJ1-4, the full variable domain reads SQTIHQWPATLVQPVGSPLSLECTVEGTSNPNLYWYRQAAGRGLQLLFYSVGIGQISSEVPQNLSASRPQDRQFILSSKKLLLSDSGFYLCAWSVRGGNNEKLFFGSGTQLSVL.

This chain joins TRBV5-1 and TRBJ2-3; D may be TRBD1 (5 bases). Trimming removed 0 bases at V and 3 bases at J, with 11 bases between. CDR1 is SGHRS and CDR2 is YFSETQ in the germline V gene. The CDR3 is 15 amino acids. CDR3 amino acids: CASSLDQGRTDTQYF. CDR3 DNA sequence: TGCGCCAGCAGCTTGGATCAGGGTAGAACAGATACGCAGTATTTT. Full variable domain (rest looked up from reference TRBV5-1 and TRBJ2-3): KAGVTQTPRYLIKTRGQQVTLSCSPISGHRSVSWYQQTPGQGLQFLFEYFSETQRNKGNFPGRFSGRQFSNSRSEMNVSTLELGDSALYLCASSLDQGRTDTQYFGPGTRLTVL.

The CDR3 sequence: CASSQAGTYGYTF. CDR3 nucleotides: TGTGCCAGCAGCCAAGCAGGGACCTATGGCTACACCTTC. V is TRBV14 and J is TRBJ1-2; D might be TRBD1 (5 bases). The V and J ends lost 1 base and 4 bases respectively, with 7 bases between them. This CDR3 region has 13 residues. Germline values: CDR1 SGHDN, CDR2 FVKESK. Variable domain in full (rest from reference TRBV14 and TRBJ1-2): EAGVTQFPSHSVIEKGQTVTLRCDPISGHDNLYWYRRVMGKEIKFLLHFVKESKQDESGMPNNRFLAERTGGTYSTLKVQPAELEDSGVYFCASSQAGTYGYTFGSGTRLTVV.

The rearrangement uses TRBV6-6 and TRBJ2-5, with 7 bases matching TRBD1. V lost 7 bases, J lost 3 bases, and 5 bases stayed unmatched. The CDR3 is 13 residues long. Germline V gene sequence: CDR1 MNHNY, CDR2 SVGAGI (reference sequence). CDR3 coding DNA: TGTGCCAGCACCAATGACAGGGAAGAGACCCAGTACTTC. Amino acids: CASTNDREETQYF.

The J gene is TRBJ2-1, the V gene TRBV11-2; 10 nucleotides align to TRBD2. The CDR3 runs to 15 residues. CDR1 and CDR2 (germline): SGHAT, FQNNGV. V lost 6 bases and J lost 4; bases outside the gene matches: 6. CDR3 amino acids: CASSPLAGVYNEQFF. In nucleotides, the CDR3 is TGTGCCAGCAGTCCTCTAGCGGGGGTGTACAATGAGCAGTTCTTC. The variable domain in full, completed from reference TRBV11-2 and TRBJ2-1, reads EAGVAQSPRYKIIEKRQSVAFWCNPISGHATLYWYQQILGQGPKLLIQFQNNGVVDDSQLPKDRFSAERLKGVDSTLKIQPAKLEDSAVYLCASSPLAGVYNEQFFGPGTRLTVL.

The V gene is TRBV5-1, the J gene TRBJ2-1; D gene ambiguous. There are 14 residues in the CDR3. The germline CDR1 and CDR2 sequences are SGHRS and YFSETQ. Trimming stripped 2 bases from V and 7 bases from J, with 13 bases between. CDR3 nucleotides: TGCGCCAGCAGCTTTGGCCTAGTGGGGAATGAGCAGTTCTTC. This codes for CASSFGLVGNEQFF.

The CDR3 here is CASSLEDARTYEQYF. CDR3 coding DNA: TGTGCCAGCAGCTTAGAGGACGCTCGTACCTACGAGCAGTACTTC. The chain uses TRBV7-2 and TRBJ2-7; unclear D gene. V lost 1 base and J 2 bases, leaving 12 bases between the germline ends. Per the germline V gene, CDR1 is SGHTA and CDR2 is FQGNSA. The CDR3 has 15 amino acids.

This clone was observed a handful of times. V gene TRBV7-3 combines with J gene TRBJ2-1; tentative D call: TRBD2 (6 bases). V was shortened by 3 bases and J by 2 bases, with 11 bases between the two germline ends. Looked up from germline, CDR1 is SGHTA and CDR2 is FQGTGA. This CDR3 contains 15 residues. Here the CDR3 DNA reads TGTGCCAGCAGCTTGGTGGCGGGGACCTACAATGAGCAGTTCTTC. This gives the protein CASSLVAGTYNEQFF.

CDR3 residues: CASSVLGSSGNTIYF. As DNA, the CDR3 is TGTGCCAGCAGCGTACTTGGGAGCTCTGGAAACACCATATATTTT. The V gene is TRBV9, the J gene TRBJ1-3; D unresolved. Germline V lookup: CDR1 SGDLS, CDR2 YYNGEE. The CDR3 contains 15 residues. Trimming removed 1 base at V and 0 bases at J, with 8 bases between. The full variable domain, its missing parts supplied by reference TRBV9 and TRBJ1-3, is DSGVTQTPKHLITATGQRVTLRCSPRSGDLSVYWYQQSLDQGLQFLIQYYNGEERAKGNILERFSAQQFPDLHSELNLSSLELGDSALYFCASSVLGSSGNTIYFGEGSWLTVV.

As for this clone: Different DNA sequences within this sample yield the same CDR3. This chain joins TRBV15 and TRBJ2-2; no clear D. The CDR3 is made up of 13 amino acids. Germline loops: CDR1 LNHNV, CDR2 YYDKDF (reference sequence). V lost 0 bases, J lost 5 bases, and 4 bases lay in between. CDR3 amino acids: CATSRDYTGELFF. The DNA of the CDR3 is TGTGCCACCAGCAGAGATTATACCGGGGAGCTGTTTTTT.

The chain joins TRBV15 to TRBJ2-1, with D perhaps being TRBD1 or TRBD2 (5 bases each). V lost 2 bases to trimming and J lost 8 bases, with 19 bases between them. Germline loops: CDR1 LNHNV, CDR2 YYDKDF (reference sequence). The CDR3 contains 16 residues. In nucleotides, the CDR3 is TGTGCCACCAGCAGACTAGCTGGGGGAACACTGGATGAGCAGTTCTTC. Encoded protein: CATSRLAGGTLDEQFF.

This clone was picked up a small number of times. The chain combines TRBV29-1 with TRBJ1-5; D possibly corresponds to TRBD1 (6 bases). The V end was cut by 6 bases, the J end by 0 bases, with 12 bases between. Germline values: CDR1 SQVTM, CDR2 ANQGSEA. The length of the CDR3 is 14 residues. DNA for the CDR3: TGCAGCGTGGGGGACACAAGTAGCAATCAGCCCCAGCATTTT. This gives the protein CSVGDTSSNQPQHF.